This note documents a single TCR beta chain sequence. A much more abundant neighbour one base away suggests this may be a read error. The data belong to a study of CD8 T cells in ankylosing spondylitis. MiXCR, run by TCRdb on the 5' RACE reads, gives a single entry per CDR3 protein. The repertoire consists of some 30,000 distinct CDR3 sequences, with about 7.2% occurring once and the leading ten covering roughly a tenth. The source of this sequence is a male donor with ankylosing spondylitis or in good health (not recorded which). Sequenced: blood, either unsorted or a sorted T cell fraction (not recorded which).

The CDR3 sequence is CTSSSRLAGALGEQFF. DNA of the CDR3: TGTACCAGCAGCTCCAGACTAGCGGGAGCCCTCGGTGAGCAGTTCTTC. The chain links TRBV7-3 to TRBJ2-1, with 12 nucleotides matching TRBD2. Germline V gene lookup returns CDR1 SGHTA and CDR2 FQGTGA. The CDR3 loop spans 16 amino acids. Using reference TRBV7-3 and TRBJ2-1 for the parts outside the CDR3, the full variable domain is GAGVSQTPSNKVTEKGKYVELRCDPISGHTALYWYRQSLGQGPEFLIYFQGTGAADDSGLPNDRFFAVRPEGSVSTLKIQRTERGDSAVYLCTSSSRLAGALGEQFFGPGTRLTVL.